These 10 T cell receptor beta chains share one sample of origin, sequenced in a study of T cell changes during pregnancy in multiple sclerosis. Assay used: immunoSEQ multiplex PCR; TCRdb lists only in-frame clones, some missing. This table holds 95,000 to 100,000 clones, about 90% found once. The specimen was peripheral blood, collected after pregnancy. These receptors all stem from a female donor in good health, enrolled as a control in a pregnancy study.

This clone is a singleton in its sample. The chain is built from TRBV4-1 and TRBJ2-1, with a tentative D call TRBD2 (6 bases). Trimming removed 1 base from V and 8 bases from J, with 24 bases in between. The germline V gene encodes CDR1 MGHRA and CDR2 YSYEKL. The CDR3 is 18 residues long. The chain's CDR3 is CASSQAPGRADGEDEQFF. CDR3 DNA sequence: TGCGCCAGCAGCCAAGCCCCTGGTCGGGCGGACGGGGAGGATGAGCAGTTCTTC.

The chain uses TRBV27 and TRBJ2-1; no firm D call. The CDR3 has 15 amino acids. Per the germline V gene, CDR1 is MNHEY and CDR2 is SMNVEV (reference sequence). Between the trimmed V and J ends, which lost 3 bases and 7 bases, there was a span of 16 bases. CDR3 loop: CASSFVNGGENEQFF. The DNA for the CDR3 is TGTGCCAGCAGTTTCGTTAATGGCGGTGAAAATGAGCAGTTCTTC.

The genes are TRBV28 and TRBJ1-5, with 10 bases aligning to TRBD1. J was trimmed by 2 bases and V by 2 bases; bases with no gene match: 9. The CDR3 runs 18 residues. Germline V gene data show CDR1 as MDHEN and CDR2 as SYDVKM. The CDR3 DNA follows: TGTGCCAGCAGTTTAGACCCCCGGACAGGGGGGGGCAATCAGCCCCAGCATTTT. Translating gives CASSLDPRTGGGNQPQHF. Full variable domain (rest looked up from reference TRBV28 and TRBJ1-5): DVKVTQSSRYLVKRTGEKVFLECVQDMDHENMFWYRQDPGLGLRLIYFSYDVKMKEKGDIPEGYSVSREKKERFSLILESASTNQTSMYLCASSLDPRTGGGNQPQHFGDGTRLSIL.

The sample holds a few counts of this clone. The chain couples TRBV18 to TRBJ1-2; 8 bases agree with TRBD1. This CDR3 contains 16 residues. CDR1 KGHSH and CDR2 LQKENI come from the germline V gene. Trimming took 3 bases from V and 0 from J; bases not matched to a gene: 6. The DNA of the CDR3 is TGTGCCAGCTCACCGGACAGGGAGGGAGCTAACTATGGCTACACCTTC. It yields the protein CASSPDREGANYGYTF.

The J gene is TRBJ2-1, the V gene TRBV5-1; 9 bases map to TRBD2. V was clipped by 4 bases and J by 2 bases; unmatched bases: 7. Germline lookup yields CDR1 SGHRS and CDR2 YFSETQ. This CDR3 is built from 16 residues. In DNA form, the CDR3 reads TGCGCCAGCAGCCAGAAAGCGGGAGGTCCCTACAATGAGCAGTTCTTC. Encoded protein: CASSQKAGGPYNEQFF.

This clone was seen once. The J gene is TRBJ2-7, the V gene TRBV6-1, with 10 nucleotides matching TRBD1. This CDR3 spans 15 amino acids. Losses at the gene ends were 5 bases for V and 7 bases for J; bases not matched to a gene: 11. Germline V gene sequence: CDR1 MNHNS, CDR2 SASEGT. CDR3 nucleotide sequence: TGTGCCAGCAGTCTCCTAGCGACAGGGGGCGCGGAGCAGTACTTC. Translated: CASSLLATGGAEQYF.

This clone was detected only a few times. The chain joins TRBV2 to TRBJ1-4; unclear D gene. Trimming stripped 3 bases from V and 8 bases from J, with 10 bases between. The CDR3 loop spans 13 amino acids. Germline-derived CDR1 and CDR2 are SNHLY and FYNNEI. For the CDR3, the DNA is TGTGCCAGCAGTGAGGAAGTGAGGGAAAAACTGTTTTTT. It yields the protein CASSEEVREKLFF.

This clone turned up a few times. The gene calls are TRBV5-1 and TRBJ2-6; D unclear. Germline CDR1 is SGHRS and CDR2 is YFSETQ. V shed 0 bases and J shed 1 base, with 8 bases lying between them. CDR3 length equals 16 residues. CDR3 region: CASSLGYSSGANVLTF. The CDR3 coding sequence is TGCGCCAGCAGCTTGGGGTATAGTTCTGGGGCCAACGTCCTGACTTTC.

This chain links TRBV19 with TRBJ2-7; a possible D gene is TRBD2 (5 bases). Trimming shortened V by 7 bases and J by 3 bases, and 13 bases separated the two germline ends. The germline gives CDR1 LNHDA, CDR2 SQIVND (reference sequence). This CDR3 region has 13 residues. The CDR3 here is CASKGPGGYEQYF. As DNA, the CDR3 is TGTGCCAGTAAAGGCCCAGGAGGCTACGAGCAGTACTTC.

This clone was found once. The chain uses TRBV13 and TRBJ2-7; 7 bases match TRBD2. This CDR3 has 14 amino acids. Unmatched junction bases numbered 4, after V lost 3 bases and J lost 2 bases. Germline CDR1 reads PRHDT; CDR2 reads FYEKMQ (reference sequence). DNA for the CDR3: TGTGCCAGCAGCTTTCTAGCGGAAACCTACGAGCAGTACTTC. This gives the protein CASSFLAETYEQYF.